The sample holds one count of the clone carrying this T cell receptor beta chain. The CDR3 totals 13 residues. V was cut by 6 bases and J by 3 bases, with 14 bases left in between. The V gene's germline CDR1 is SQVTM and CDR2 ANQGSEA. This sample stems from a study of blood T cell repertoires in COVID-19. Across the whole study: COVID-19 samples, acute and convalescent, were from the United States, Italy and Spain. T cells, B-cell-depleted T cells, or PBMCs provided the cDNA or gDNA that served as material.

The assay was immunoSEQ multiplex PCR, and TCRdb's table has in-frame clones only and misses some. The table records hundreds of thousands of clones, 83% of them present only once. The receptor was derived from a woman in her 30s with COVID-19, enrolled during active disease. The sequenced sample consisted of peripheral blood. This rearrangement joins TRBV29-1 to TRBJ1-2; possibly TRBD1 for D (6 bases). The CDR3: CSVAQGPYYGYTF. CDR3 DNA sequence: TGCAGCGTGGCGCAGGGGCCTTACTATGGCTACACCTTC. The complete variable domain, with remaining parts taken from reference TRBV29-1 and TRBJ1-2, reads SAVISQKPSRDICQRGTSLTIQCQVDSQVTMMFWYRQQPGQSLTLIATANQGSEATYESGFVIDKFPISRPNLTFSTLTVSNMSPEDSSIYLCSVAQGPYYGYTFGSGTRLTVV.